This is a list of T cell receptor beta chains from one sample in a study of T cells in Graves' hyperthyroidism and ophthalmopathy. Using its own MiXCR run on the multiplex PCR reads, TCRdb lists one record per CDR3 protein. The sample lists under 350,000 distinct CDR3 sequences, roughly 13% occurring once. The sample consisted of blood. These receptor sequences come from a woman between 40 and 55 years old with Graves' ophthalmopathy. Both conserved end residues are part of each CDR3. The D gene is left open where the match is weak. Clone size is stated in some rows and not others, as once, few, many or a class when expanded.

v_call,d_call,j_call,clone_size,cdr3_nt,cdr3_aa
TRBV28,.,TRBJ2-1,many,TGTGCCAGCAGTTTCAGGGGAGGGGGCTCCTACAATGAGCAGTTCTTC,CASSFRGGGSYNEQFF
TRBV11-2,.,TRBJ1-2,many,TGTGCCAGCAGCTTAGTGGGGACTGCCAACTATGGCTACACCTTC,CASSLVGTANYGYTF
TRBV20-1,.,TRBJ2-7,.,TGCAGTGCTCGACCCCCGGCCAGGGAGCTCTACGAGCAGTACTTC,CSARPPARELYEQYF
TRBV27,TRBD2,TRBJ2-7,few,TGTGCCAGTGGACTAGACTCCTACGAGCAGTACTTC,CASGLDSYEQYF
TRBV25-1,.,TRBJ2-1,few,TGTGCCAGCAGTGAATGGGACCGTGGAGCCTACAATGAGCAGTTCTTC,CASSEWDRGAYNEQFF
TRBV4-2,TRBD2,TRBJ2-3,.,TGTGCCGGCAGCCAAGATCCCATAGCGGGATTTCCCACAGATACGCAGTATTTT,CAGSQDPIAGFPTDTQYF
TRBV20-1,.,TRBJ2-7,.,TGCAGTGCTAGAGAGTCAGGCCAGACTATGATATACGAGCAGTACTTC,CSARESGQTMIYEQYF
TRBV20-1,TRBD1,TRBJ2-7,few,TGCAGTGCTAGAACCGACAGGGGGCGAGGGGAGCAGTACTTC,CSARTDRGRGEQYF
TRBV19,.,TRBJ2-1,few,TGTGCCAGTAGTATAACCCACGGGAGCCTCTACAATGAGCAGTTCTTC,CASSITHGSLYNEQFF
TRBV6-2/TRBV6-3,TRBD1,TRBJ1-2,many,TGTGCCAGCAGTTCAGGGGGCTGGGGCTACACCTTC,CASSSGGWGYTF
TRBV2,.,TRBJ1-4,.,TGTGCCAGCAGAGGCCCGGGACAAGGGAATGAAAAACTGTTTTTT,CASRGPGQGNEKLFF
TRBV18,.,TRBJ2-5,many,TGTGCCAGCTCACCACGGGACGGTGAACAAGAGACCCAGTACTTC,CASSPRDGEQETQYF
TRBV5-4,TRBD2,TRBJ2-5,.,TGTGCCAGCAGCTTAGGCGGACTAGCGGGGGGAGAGACCCAGTACTTC,CASSLGGLAGGETQYF
TRBV7-8,TRBD1,TRBJ1-3,.,TGTGCCAGCAGCTCCAGGGGGTACGGCTCTGGAAACACCATATATTTT,CASSSRGYGSGNTIYF
TRBV5-1,.,TRBJ1-5,.,TGTGCCAGCAGCCCCTCCACAAATAGCAATCAGCCCCAGCATTTT,CASSPSTNSNQPQHF
TRBV7-9,TRBD2,TRBJ2-7,many,TGTGCCAGCAGCCCCCGGTGGGAGGGCTTCACCTCCTACGAGCAGTACTTC,CASSPRWEGFTSYEQYF
TRBV6-1,.,TRBJ1-1,many,TGTGCCAGCAGTGACTTCATGGTAGGCTTTAACACTGAAGCTTTCTTT,CASSDFMVGFNTEAFF
TRBV2,.,TRBJ2-2,many,TGTGCCAGCAGGAGGGGAGCGGGCACAGGCGTTGTTGACACCGGGGAGCTGTTTTTT,CASRRGAGTGVVDTGELFF
TRBV30,.,TRBJ2-1,.,TGTGCCTGGAGTGTGGGGGGTGAGCAGTTCTTC,CAWSVGGEQFF
TRBV5-1,.,TRBJ2-3,few,TGCGCCAGCAGCTTGGAGTATGTAACAGATACGCAGTATTTT,CASSLEYVTDTQYF
TRBV20-1,TRBD2,TRBJ2-7,many,TGCAGTGCTAGGGGGCACAGCGGGGGATACGAGCAGTACTTC,CSARGHSGGYEQYF
TRBV2,.,TRBJ2-7,many,TGTGCCAGCAGTGGGGCCCGCCGAGAGCAGTACTTC,CASSGARREQYF
TRBV6-5,.,TRBJ2-7,.,TGTGCCAGCAGTTCCCTCCTCAGGAGGTACTACGAGCAGTACTTC,CASSSLLRRYYEQYF
TRBV12-3/TRBV12-4,.,TRBJ1-3,.,TGTGCCAGCAGTTTTAGGGCCTCCTCTGGAAACACCATATATTTT,CASSFRASSGNTIYF
TRBV20-1,.,TRBJ1-3,.,TGCAGTGCCATTGAGAAATATACTGGAAACACCATATATTTT,CSAIEKYTGNTIYF
TRBV19,TRBD1,TRBJ2-5,.,TGTGCCAGCCGACAGGGAGAGACCCAGTACTTC,CASRQGETQYF
TRBV9,TRBD2,TRBJ2-7,many,TGTGCCAGCAGCGTAACCACCGGGGGGTACGAGCAGTACTTC,CASSVTTGGYEQYF
TRBV4-1,TRBD1,TRBJ1-4,many,TGCGCCAGCAGCCAAGATACGGGGACAGGGTACGAAAAACTGTTTTTT,CASSQDTGTGYEKLFF